This entry lists 20 T cell receptor beta chains sequenced from one sample in a study of regulatory T cells in long-lasting Graves disease. Specified time point: newly diagnosed GD, antithyroid drugs for less than 3 months. Extracted RNA from PBMCs served as the source of the TCR library. In building TCR beta libraries, iRepertoire HTBI primers were used together with Arm-PCR of CDR3 regions. MiXCR, applied by TCRdb to the multiplex PCR reads, yields one record per CDR3 protein. The repertoire holds fewer than 400,000 distinct CDR3 sequences, with 18% as singletons. This specimen was peripheral blood mononuclear cells (PBMCs), taken at new diagnosis, from a patient treated with antithyroid drugs. These receptors were collected from a female donor with Graves disease.

This clonotype was detected only a few times. A much larger clone is a single base away; this may be a read error. The chain couples TRBV7-2 to TRBJ2-2; D not resolved. V dropped 5 bases and J dropped 1 base, with 11 bases sitting between them. Germline V gene sequence: CDR1 SGHTA, CDR2 FQGNSA. The CDR3 is 15 residues long. CDR3 protein: CASSPWTVNTGELFF. The CDR3 DNA sequence: TGTGCCAGCAGCCCCTGGACGGTGAACACCGGGGAGCTGTTTTTT.

This clonotype was observed a handful of times. The J gene is TRBJ2-2, the V gene TRBV4-1; D is perhaps TRBD1 (5 bases). The germline CDR1 and CDR2 sequences are MGHRA and YSYEKL. The CDR3 loop spans 14 amino acids. Trimming left V 1 base short and J 4 bases short, with 7 bases between. Written as DNA, the CDR3 is TGCGCCAGCAGCCAAGGACAGAGCACCGGGGAGCTGTTTTTT. It specifies CASSQGQSTGELFF.

In the case of this clonotype: This may stem from a read error, because a much larger clone lies one nucleotide away. V is TRBV20-1 and J is TRBJ1-6, with a weak D call TRBD1 (5 bases). CDR1 DFQATT and CDR2 SNEGSKA come from the germline V gene (reference sequence). The V gene lost 3 bases and the J gene lost 8 bases, with 14 bases spanning the gap. The CDR3 extends over 14 amino acids. Here the CDR3 reads CSASPGRGDSPLHF. The CDR3 DNA follows: TGCAGTGCTAGCCCGGGACGGGGAGATTCACCCCTCCACTTT.

This clonotype was observed many times. The chain is built from TRBV30 and TRBJ1-2; D remains ambiguous. Germline values: CDR1 GTSNPN, CDR2 SVGIG (reference sequence). Trimming shortened V by 1 base and J by 4 bases, and 7 bases separated the two germline ends. This CDR3 has 12 residues. CDR3 amino acids: CAWSADRYGYTF. The DNA of the CDR3 is TGTGCCTGGAGTGCCGACCGCTATGGCTACACCTTC.

This clonotype was detected ten times or more. The gene calls are TRBV12-3 or TRBV12-4 and TRBJ1-2; possible D gene TRBD1, 5 bases. Trimming stripped 5 bases from V and 0 bases from J, with 10 bases between. CDR3 length: 14 residues. CDR3 in amino acids: CASSRGGSNYGYTF. CDR3 nucleotides: TGTGCCAGCAGTCGGGGGGGTTCTAACTATGGCTACACCTTC.

For this clonotype: A read error may account for a junction end that differs from germline. This chain uses TRBV2 with TRBJ2-1, with 9 positions matching TRBD2. The germline CDR1 and CDR2 sequences are SNHLY and FYNNEI. The CDR3 covers 17 residues. CDR3 DNA sequence: TGTGCCACCAGTGATTTGTTAGCGGGAGTGGATGTAGATGAGCAGTTCTTC. Translated, it gives CATSDLLAGVDVDEQFF.

In its sample, this clonotype was seen many times. The chain recombines TRBV6-5 with TRBJ1-5; D gene uncertain. The germline gives CDR1 MNHEY, CDR2 SVGAGI. CDR3 length: 18 amino acids. V dropped 1 base and J dropped 1 base, with 17 bases sitting between them. CDR3 coding DNA: TGTGCCAGCAGTTACTTTGGTGTGGCGGGCCAGAGCAATCAGCCCCAGCATTTT. Translated, it gives CASSYFGVAGQSNQPQHF.

This clonotype was picked up a small number of times. This may stem from a read error, because a much larger clone lies one nucleotide away. The gene calls are TRBV30 and TRBJ2-1; 12 bases line up with TRBD2. CDR1 GTSNPN and CDR2 SVGIG come from the germline V gene (reference sequence). The J segment lost 7 bases and the V segment lost 1 base, leaving 5 bases of the junction unmatched. This CDR3 is 15 amino acids long. This chain's CDR3 is CAWSGLAGGENEQFF. The CDR3 DNA follows: TGTGCCTGGAGTGGGCTAGCGGGAGGGGAGAATGAGCAGTTCTTC.

In regard to this clonotype: A much larger clone sits a single nucleotide away, making a read error possible. No conserved phenylalanine or tryptophan ends this CDR3, so it is likely a read error. The chain carries TRBV5-1 and TRBJ2-7, with D possibly being TRBD2 (6 bases). CDR3 size: 14 residues. The germline V and J ends were trimmed by 0 bases and 5 bases, with 12 bases remaining between them. Germline V lookup: CDR1 SGHRS, CDR2 YFSETQ. CDR3 in DNA: TGCGCCAGCAGCTTGGTGCTGGGAGGAAACGAGCAGTACCTC. This sequence encodes CASSLVLGGNEQYL.

This clonotype was seen many times. The chain combines TRBV7-9 with TRBJ1-1; the D gene is possibly TRBD1 (5 bases). Deletions cut 1 base from V and 4 bases from J, with 10 bases between. The CDR3 is made up of 14 amino acids. The germline V gene has CDR1 SEHNR and CDR2 FQNEAQ (reference sequence). DNA of the CDR3: TGTGCCAGCAGCTTAGTCGTGGGACGCACTGAAGCTTTCTTT. Its protein is CASSLVVGRTEAFF. Full variable domain (missing parts from reference TRBV7-9 and TRBJ1-1): DTGVSQNPRHKITKRGQNVTFRCDPISEHNRLYWYRQTLGQGPEFLTYFQNEAQLEKSRLLSDRFSAERPKGSFSTLEIQRTEQGDSAMYLCASSLVVGRTEAFFGQGTRLTVV.

The V and J genes are TRBV11-2 and TRBJ2-6, with D possibly TRBD2 on 5 matching bases. Trimming stripped 5 bases from V and 0 bases from J, with 14 bases between. In germline, CDR1 is SGHAT, CDR2 FQNNGV. CDR3 length: 17 residues. CDR3 nucleotides: TGTGCCAGCAGCAGAATCTCCGGGGACTCTGGGGCCAACGTCCTGACTTTC. Its protein product is CASSRISGDSGANVLTF.

This chain links TRBV5-1 with TRBJ2-1; D call uncertain. The CDR3 is 14 amino acids. Germline-derived CDR1 and CDR2 are SGHRS and YFSETQ. Between the trimmed V and J ends, which lost 0 bases and 6 bases, there was a span of 10 bases. The CDR3 reads CASSLAPPLNEQFF. CDR3 nucleotide sequence: TGCGCCAGCAGCTTGGCCCCGCCCCTCAATGAGCAGTTCTTC.

About this clonotype: A much larger clone is a single base away; this may be a read error. Since the CDR3 does not end with the conserved phenylalanine or tryptophan, this likely comes from a read error. The DNA is omitted, as the CDR3 cannot be located on it reliably, and the CDR3 follows TCRdb's listing. The gene calls are TRBV10-3 and TRBJ1-1. The length of the CDR3 is 11 amino acids, counting both ends. The V gene's germline CDR1 is ENHRY and CDR2 SYGVKD. This CDR3 is CAISEERGTFL.

This clonotype was detected many times. The rearrangement uses TRBV27 and TRBJ1-2, with a tentative D call TRBD1 (6 bases). Trimming shortened V by 5 bases and J by 7 bases, and 17 bases separated the two germline ends. The CDR3 runs to 14 residues. CDR1 is MNHEY and CDR2 is SMNVEV in the germline V gene (reference sequence). CDR3 bases: TGTGCCAGCAGTCCACAGGGAGCCCTGTCTGGCTACACCTTC. Its protein product is CASSPQGALSGYTF.

The rearrangement links TRBV28 to TRBJ2-7, with TRBD1 matching 10 bases. Trimming at V came to 4 bases and at J to 7 bases, leaving 10 bases not matched to a gene. CDR3 length equals 15 residues. In germline, CDR1 is MDHEN, CDR2 SYDVKM. CDR3: CASSSSGTGAVEQYF. The CDR3 DNA sequence: TGTGCCAGCAGTTCGTCCGGGACAGGGGCGGTAGAGCAGTACTTC.

This clonotype occurred many times. The chain carries TRBV12-5 and TRBJ2-1, with TRBD2 identical over 7 bases. With 0 bases clipped from V and 7 bases from J, the junction kept 3 bases outside the gene matches. CDR3 size: 14 residues. The germline gives CDR1 LGHNT, CDR2 FRNRAP. The CDR3 protein is CASGLVTSENEQFF. DNA for the CDR3: TGTGCTAGTGGTTTGGTAACTAGCGAGAATGAGCAGTTCTTC.

Remarks on this clonotype: This is likely a read error, given that the CDR3 carries no conserved phenylalanine or tryptophan at its end. The DNA of the CDR3 is TGTGCCAGCAGCTCGTGGGCCCTTGGAAATACCATATATTGT. The encoded protein is CASSSWALGNTIYC. The J gene is TRBJ1-3, the V gene TRBV11-2, with no clear D. CDR1 is SGHAT, CDR2 FQNNGV, per germline. The CDR3 length is 14 residues.

The table lists this clonotype with many counts. The chain couples TRBV12-3 or TRBV12-4 to TRBJ2-7; 9 bases are a match to TRBD2. CDR3 length: 15 residues. Losses at the gene ends were 5 bases for V and 0 bases for J; bases not matched to a gene: 5. CDR3 coding DNA: TGTGCCAGCAGTCTTAGCGGGAGAATCTCCTACGAGCAGTACTTC. Protein sequence: CASSLSGRISYEQYF.

This clonotype was detected ten times or more. The J gene is TRBJ2-7, the V gene TRBV10-3; the D gene could be TRBD1 or TRBD2 (5 bases each). V was cut by 6 bases and J by 4 bases, with 13 bases left in between. This CDR3 region has 13 residues. Germline CDR1 and CDR2: ENHRY and SYGVKD. CDR3 loop: CAIRPGRTYEQYF. Here the CDR3 DNA reads TGTGCCATCAGGCCGGGACGGACTTACGAGCAGTACTTC.

This clonotype has ten or more counts. The CDR3: CASSDGGEGAFF. In DNA form, the CDR3 reads TGCGCCAGCAGTGACGGCGGGGAGGGAGCTTTCTTT. The J gene is TRBJ1-1, the V gene TRBV10-1; the D is unclear. V lost 3 bases and J 10 bases, leaving 12 bases between the germline ends. The CDR3 has 12 residues. The germline CDR1 and CDR2 sequences are WNHNN and SYGVQD (reference sequence).